This T cell receptor (beta chain) is from a study of blood T cell repertoires in COVID-19. At the level of the study: The samples span acute and convalescent COVID-19 from the United States, Italy and Spain. T cells, B-cell-depleted T cells, or PBMCs provided the cDNA or gDNA that served as material.

Profiling relied on immunoSEQ multiplex PCR, and the TCRdb table lists in-frame clones only, not all of them. The sample holds 150,000 to 200,000 clones, about 75% seen once. This CDR3 contains 16 residues. V was pared by 1 base and J by 7 bases, with 16 bases between. In germline, CDR1 is SGHTA, CDR2 FQGNSA. The source is a woman aged 70-85 years with acute or convalescent COVID-19. The chain is built from TRBV7-2 and TRBJ2-2; the D gene is possibly TRBD2 (5 bases). Sequenced: peripheral blood. The CDR3 here is CASSLGSGIGGGELFF. The CDR3 bases are TGTGCCAGCAGCTTAGGATCCGGGATCGGTGGCGGGGAGCTGTTTTTT.